One T cell receptor beta chain is described in this entry. The antigen remains undetermined. At one boundary the junction diverges from the germline segment, which might be a read error. Several immunoSEQ 96-well plates shared each subset's DNA, each plate a replicate. Sequenced by immunoSEQ multiplex PCR; TCRdb stores in-frame clones only, minus some. The sample has about 2,500,000 clones, approximately 94% seen once; the top ten hold 0.11% to 0.15%. The sample belongs to a study of shared clonotypes between healthy human individuals. General study results and limits: Generation probabilities of non-shared clonotypes were lower (relative to those shared by all four donors).

Germline values: CDR1 MNHNS, CDR2 SASEGT. The CDR3 totals 12 residues. This chain uses TRBV6-1 with TRBJ1-3; the D gene is possibly TRBD1 (6 bases). The source of this sequence is a man aged 18 to 30 in good health. Sequencing was done on a sample of naive CD4+ T cells sorted from blood. The subset denotes: CD45RA+ positively selected. Here the CDR3 reads CASSESGVAGAF. Written as DNA, the CDR3 is TGTGCCAGCAGTGAAAGCGGGGTGGCAGGGGCCTTT.